This T cell receptor (beta chain) was profiled in a study of T cells in Graves' hyperthyroidism and ophthalmopathy. Turning to the study itself: Peripheral blood was secured at the point of initial diagnosis, before any treatment.

CDR1 MRHNA and CDR2 SNTAGT come from the germline V gene. V lost 6 bases, J lost 11 bases, and 29 bases stayed unmatched. The CDR3 consists of 19 residues. Lactation, pregnancy, other autoimmune disease or uncontrolled infection led to exclusion of patients. Using RNA transcripts as the source, TCR beta CDR3 regions were amplified. The HTBI set primed first-round TCR CDR3 RT-PCR. TCRdb re-called the multiplex PCR reads through MiXCR, storing one row per CDR3 protein. This table holds around 340,000 distinct CDR3 sequences, about a sixth found once. Study results and limitations: Onset of ophthalmopathy came a median roughly 6.4 months after the model predicted it. Among thyroid clonotypes expanded above 0.001, most also appeared in blood.

This clonotype was counted at least ten times. As yet, its antigen is unknown. This chain links TRBV6-4 with TRBJ1-1, with TRBD1 matching 8 bases. The TCR originated in a woman aged 40 to 50 with Graves' ophthalmopathy. Sequenced material: blood. The CDR3 here is CASSLYGFTGTGRYYLAFF. The CDR3 DNA reads TGTGCCAGCAGCCTTTATGGGTTTACCGGGACAGGCCGTTACTACTTGGCTTTCTTT.